This TCR beta chain appears in the sequencing data of a study of shared T cell receptors in the human thymus. Clones were read by immunoSEQ multiplex PCR, and TCRdb kept only the in-frame ones, dropping some. The sample carries 550,000 to 800,000 clones, 80% to 90% recorded once. This clone was seen only a few times. The germline V gene encodes CDR1 MNHNS and CDR2 SASEGT. The CDR3 spans 15 residues. Trimming left V 6 bases short and J 2 bases short, with 16 bases between. The sample also formed part of further work on human thymus T cells. That study reports: Thymic samples were excised during corrective heart operations.

The rearrangement uses TRBV6-1 and TRBJ1-1; D perhaps matches TRBD1 (5 bases). The clonotype originates from a girl younger than two with a congenital heart defect. The sequenced sample consisted of thymocytes. The CDR3 protein is CASRSNGRGNTEAFF. CDR3 bases: TGTGCCAGCAGAAGTAATGGAAGGGGAAACACTGAAGCTTTCTTT.